The clone carrying this T cell receptor (beta chain) appeared a single time. Produced via immunoSEQ multiplex PCR; TCRdb's table is partial and in-frame only. The table lists 250,000 or so clones, 83% of them singletons. This record comes from a study of blood T cell repertoires in COVID-19. There are 14 residues in the CDR3. Germline CDR1 SGHRS, CDR2 YFSETQ. Trimming removed 4 bases from V and 0 bases from J, with 11 bases in between. Sequencing input: peripheral blood. The V and J genes are TRBV5-1 and TRBJ2-7; D perhaps matches TRBD2 (6 bases). The receptor was isolated from a human donor in a cohort sampled during active COVID-19. CDR3 DNA sequence: TGCGCCAGCAGCCCCTGGGGGGACTCCTACGAGCAGTACTTC. Translated, it gives CASSPWGDSYEQYF.